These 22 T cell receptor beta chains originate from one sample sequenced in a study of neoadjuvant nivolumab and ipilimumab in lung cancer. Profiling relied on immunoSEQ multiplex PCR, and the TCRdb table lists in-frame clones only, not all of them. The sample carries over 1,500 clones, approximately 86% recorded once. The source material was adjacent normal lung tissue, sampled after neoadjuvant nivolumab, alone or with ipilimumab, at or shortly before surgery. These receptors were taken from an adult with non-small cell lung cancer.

The CDR3 sequence: CASSGDRNTEAFF. DNA of the CDR3: TGTGCCAGCAGTGGGGACAGGAACACTGAAGCTTTCTTT. The V gene is TRBV6-1, the J gene TRBJ1-1, with 7 bases matching TRBD1. The CDR3 runs 13 residues. The trim removed 4 bases at V and 1 base at J, leaving 0 bases unmatched. CDR1 MNHNS and CDR2 SASEGT come from the germline V gene.

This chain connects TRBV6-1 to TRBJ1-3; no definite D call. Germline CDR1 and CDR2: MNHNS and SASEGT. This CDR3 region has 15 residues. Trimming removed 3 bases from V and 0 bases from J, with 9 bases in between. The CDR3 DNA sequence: TGTGCCAGCAGTGAGGGCAGTTACTCTGGAAACACCATATATTTT. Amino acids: CASSEGSYSGNTIYF.

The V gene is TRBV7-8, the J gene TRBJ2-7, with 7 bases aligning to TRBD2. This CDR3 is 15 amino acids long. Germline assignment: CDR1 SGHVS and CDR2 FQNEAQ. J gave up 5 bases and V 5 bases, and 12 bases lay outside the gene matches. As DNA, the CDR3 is TGTGCCAGCAGCCGAAGAGGAGGGCGGGGGAACGAGCAGTACTTC. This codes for CASSRRGGRGNEQYF.

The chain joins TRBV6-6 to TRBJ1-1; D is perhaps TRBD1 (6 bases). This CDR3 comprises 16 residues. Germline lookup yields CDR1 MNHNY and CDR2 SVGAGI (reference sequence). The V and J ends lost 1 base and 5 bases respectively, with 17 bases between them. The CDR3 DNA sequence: TGTGCCAGCAGTTACTACAGGGTTTGGGGTATAACTGAAGCTTTCTTT. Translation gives CASSYYRVWGITEAFF.

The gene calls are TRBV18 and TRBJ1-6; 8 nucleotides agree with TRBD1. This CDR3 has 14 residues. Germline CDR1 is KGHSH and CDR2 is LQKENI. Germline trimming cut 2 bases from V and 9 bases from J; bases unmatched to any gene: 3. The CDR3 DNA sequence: TGTGCCAGCTCACCAGGGACAGGTAGTTCACCCCTCCACTTT. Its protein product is CASSPGTGSSPLHF.

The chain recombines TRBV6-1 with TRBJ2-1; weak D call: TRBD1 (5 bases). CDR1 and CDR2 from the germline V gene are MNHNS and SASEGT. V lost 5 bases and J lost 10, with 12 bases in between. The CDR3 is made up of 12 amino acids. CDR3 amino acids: CASSLRGREQFF. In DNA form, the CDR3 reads TGTGCCAGCAGTTTAAGGGGTAGGGAGCAGTTCTTC.

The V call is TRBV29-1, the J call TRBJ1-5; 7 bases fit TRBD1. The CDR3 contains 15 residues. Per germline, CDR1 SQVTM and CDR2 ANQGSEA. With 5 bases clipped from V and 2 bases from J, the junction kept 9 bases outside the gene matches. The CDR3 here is CSVSIQGGGNQPQHF. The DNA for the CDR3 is TGCAGCGTTTCAATCCAGGGGGGGGGCAATCAGCCCCAGCATTTT.

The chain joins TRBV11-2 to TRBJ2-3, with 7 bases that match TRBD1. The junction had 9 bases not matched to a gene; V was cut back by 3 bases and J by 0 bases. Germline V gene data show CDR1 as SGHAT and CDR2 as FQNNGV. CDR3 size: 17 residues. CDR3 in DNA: TGTGCCAGCAGCTTTCAGGGGTCAGGGGGAAGCACAGATACGCAGTATTTT. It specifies CASSFQGSGGSTDTQYF.

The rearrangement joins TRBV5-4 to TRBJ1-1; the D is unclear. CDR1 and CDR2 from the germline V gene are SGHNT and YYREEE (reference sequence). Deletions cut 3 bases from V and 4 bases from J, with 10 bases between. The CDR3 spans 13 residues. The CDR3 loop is CASSSPHSTEAFF. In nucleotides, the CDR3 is TGTGCCAGCAGCTCTCCACATAGCACTGAAGCTTTCTTT. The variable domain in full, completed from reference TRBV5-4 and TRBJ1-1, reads ETGVTQSPTHLIKTRGQQVTLRCSSQSGHNTVSWYQQALGQGPQFIFQYYREEENGRGNFPPRFSGLQFPNYSSELNVNALELDDSALYLCASSSPHSTEAFFGQGTRLTVV.

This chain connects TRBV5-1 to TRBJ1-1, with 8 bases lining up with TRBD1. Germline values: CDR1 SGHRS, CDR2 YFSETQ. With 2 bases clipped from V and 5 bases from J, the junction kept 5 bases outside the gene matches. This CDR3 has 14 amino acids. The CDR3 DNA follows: TGCGCCAGCAGCTTACAGGGGGTTCGAACTGAAGCTTTCTTT. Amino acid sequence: CASSLQGVRTEAFF.

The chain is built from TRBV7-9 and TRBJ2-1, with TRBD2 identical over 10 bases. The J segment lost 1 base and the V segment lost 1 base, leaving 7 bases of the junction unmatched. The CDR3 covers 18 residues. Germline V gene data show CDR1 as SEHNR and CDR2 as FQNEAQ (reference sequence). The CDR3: CASSLVRTSGQSYNEQFF. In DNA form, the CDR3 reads TGTGCCAGCAGCTTAGTAAGGACTAGCGGTCAATCCTACAATGAGCAGTTCTTC.

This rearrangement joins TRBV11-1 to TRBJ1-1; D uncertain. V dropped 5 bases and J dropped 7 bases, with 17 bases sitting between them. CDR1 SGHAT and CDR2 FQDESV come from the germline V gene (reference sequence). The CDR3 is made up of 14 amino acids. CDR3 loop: CASSLGDLFGEAFF. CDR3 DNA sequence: TGTGCCAGCAGCCTGGGTGATTTGTTCGGTGAAGCTTTCTTT.

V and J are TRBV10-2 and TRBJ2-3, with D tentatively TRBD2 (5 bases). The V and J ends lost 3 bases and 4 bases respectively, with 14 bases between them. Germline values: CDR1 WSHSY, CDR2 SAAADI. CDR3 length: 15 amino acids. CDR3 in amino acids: CASSDRASPPDTQYF. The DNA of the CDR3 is TGCGCCAGCAGTGACCGGGCTAGCCCCCCAGATACGCAGTATTTT.

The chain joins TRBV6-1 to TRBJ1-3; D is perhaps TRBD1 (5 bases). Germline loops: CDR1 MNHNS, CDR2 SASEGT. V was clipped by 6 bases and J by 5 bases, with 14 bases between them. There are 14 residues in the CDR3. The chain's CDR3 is CASRGEDARNTIYF. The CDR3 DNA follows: TGTGCCAGCAGGGGGGAGGATGCCCGAAACACCATATATTTT.

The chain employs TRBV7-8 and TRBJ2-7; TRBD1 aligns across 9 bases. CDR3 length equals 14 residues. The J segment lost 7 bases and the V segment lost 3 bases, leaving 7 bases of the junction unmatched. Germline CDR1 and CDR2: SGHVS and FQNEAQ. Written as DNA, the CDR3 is TGTGCCAGCAGCTTCTCGGGACAGGGAAGGGAGCAGTACTTC. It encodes CASSFSGQGREQYF.

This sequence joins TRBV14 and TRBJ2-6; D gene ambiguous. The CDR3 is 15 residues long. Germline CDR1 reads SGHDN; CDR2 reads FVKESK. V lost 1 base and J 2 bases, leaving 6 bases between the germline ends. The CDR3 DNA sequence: TGTGCCAGCAGCCAAGTGGGTACTGGGGCCAACGTCCTGACTTTC. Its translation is CASSQVGTGANVLTF.

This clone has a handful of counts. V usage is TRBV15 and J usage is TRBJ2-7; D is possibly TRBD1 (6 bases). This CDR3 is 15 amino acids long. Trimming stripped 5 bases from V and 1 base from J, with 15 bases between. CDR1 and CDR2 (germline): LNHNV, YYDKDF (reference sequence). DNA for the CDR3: TGTGCCACCAGCCCGAGACAGGATACATCCTACGAGCAGTACTTC. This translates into CATSPRQDTSYEQYF.

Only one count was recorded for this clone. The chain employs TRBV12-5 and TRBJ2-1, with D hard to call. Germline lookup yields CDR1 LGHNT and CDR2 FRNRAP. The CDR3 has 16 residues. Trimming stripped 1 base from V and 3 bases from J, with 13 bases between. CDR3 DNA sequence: TGTGCTAGTGGTTTGGCCCCCTCCGCTAGCTACAATGAGCAGTTCTTC. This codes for CASGLAPSASYNEQFF. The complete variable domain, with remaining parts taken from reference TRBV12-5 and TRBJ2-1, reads DARVTQTPRHKVTEMGQEVTMRCQPILGHNTVFWYRQTMMQGLELLAYFRNRAPLDDSGMPKDRFSAEMPDATLATLKIQPSEPRDSAVYFCASGLAPSASYNEQFFGPGTRLTVL.

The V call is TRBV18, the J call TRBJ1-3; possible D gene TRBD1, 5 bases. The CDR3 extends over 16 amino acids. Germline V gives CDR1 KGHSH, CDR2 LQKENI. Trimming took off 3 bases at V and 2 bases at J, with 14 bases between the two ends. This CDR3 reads CASSPGGRTPGNTIYF. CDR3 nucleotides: TGTGCCAGCTCACCGGGGGGACGGACCCCTGGAAACACCATATATTTT.

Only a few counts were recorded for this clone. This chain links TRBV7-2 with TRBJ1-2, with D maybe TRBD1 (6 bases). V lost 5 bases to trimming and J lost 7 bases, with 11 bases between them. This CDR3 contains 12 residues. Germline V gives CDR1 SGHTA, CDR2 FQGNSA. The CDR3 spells CASSPVGGGYTF. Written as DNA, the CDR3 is TGTGCCAGCAGCCCAGTAGGGGGTGGCTACACCTTC.

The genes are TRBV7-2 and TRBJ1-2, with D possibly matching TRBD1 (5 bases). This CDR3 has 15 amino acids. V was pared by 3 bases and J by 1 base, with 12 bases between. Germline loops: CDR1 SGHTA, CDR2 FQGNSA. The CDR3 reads CASSFNQGSNYGYTF. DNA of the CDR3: TGTGCCAGCAGCTTTAATCAGGGCAGTAACTATGGCTACACCTTC.

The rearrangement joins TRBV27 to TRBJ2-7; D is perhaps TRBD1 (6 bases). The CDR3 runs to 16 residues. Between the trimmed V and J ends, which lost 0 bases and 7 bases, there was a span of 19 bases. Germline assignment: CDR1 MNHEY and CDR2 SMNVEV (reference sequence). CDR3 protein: CASSLSMAGASWEQYF. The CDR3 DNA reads TGTGCCAGCAGTTTATCGATGGCAGGGGCTAGTTGGGAGCAGTACTTC.